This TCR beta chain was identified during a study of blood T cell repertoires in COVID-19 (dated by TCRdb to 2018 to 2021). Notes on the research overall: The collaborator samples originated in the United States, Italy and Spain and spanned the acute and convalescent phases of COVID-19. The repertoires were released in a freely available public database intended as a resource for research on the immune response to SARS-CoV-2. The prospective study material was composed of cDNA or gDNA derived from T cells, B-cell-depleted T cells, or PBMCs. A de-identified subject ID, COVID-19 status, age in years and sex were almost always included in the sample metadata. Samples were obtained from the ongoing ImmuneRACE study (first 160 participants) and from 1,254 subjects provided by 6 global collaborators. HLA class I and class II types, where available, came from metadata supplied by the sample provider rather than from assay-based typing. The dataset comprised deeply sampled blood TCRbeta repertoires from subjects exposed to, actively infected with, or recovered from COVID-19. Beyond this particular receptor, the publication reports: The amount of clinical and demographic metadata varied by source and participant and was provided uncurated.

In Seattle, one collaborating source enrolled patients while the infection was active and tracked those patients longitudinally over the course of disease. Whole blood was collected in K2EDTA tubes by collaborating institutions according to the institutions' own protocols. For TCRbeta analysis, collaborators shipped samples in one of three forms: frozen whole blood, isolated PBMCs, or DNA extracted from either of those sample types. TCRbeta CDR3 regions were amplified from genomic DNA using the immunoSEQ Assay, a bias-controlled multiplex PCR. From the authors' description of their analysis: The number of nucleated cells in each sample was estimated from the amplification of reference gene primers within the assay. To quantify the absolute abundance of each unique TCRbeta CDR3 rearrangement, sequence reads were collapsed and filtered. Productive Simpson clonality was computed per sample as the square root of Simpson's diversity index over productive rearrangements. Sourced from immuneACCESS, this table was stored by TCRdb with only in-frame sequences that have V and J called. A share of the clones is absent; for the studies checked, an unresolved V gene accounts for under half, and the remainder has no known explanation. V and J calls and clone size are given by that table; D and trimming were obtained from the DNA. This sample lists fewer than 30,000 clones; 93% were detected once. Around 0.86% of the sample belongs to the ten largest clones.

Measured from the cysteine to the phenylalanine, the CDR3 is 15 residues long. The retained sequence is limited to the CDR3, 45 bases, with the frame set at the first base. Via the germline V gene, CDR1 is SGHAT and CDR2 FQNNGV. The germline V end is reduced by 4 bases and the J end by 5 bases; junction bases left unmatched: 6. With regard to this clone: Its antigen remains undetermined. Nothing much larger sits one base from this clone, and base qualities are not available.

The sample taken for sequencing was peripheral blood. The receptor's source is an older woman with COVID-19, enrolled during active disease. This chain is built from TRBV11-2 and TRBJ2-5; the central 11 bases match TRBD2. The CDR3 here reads CASSSIAGGPETQYF. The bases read TGTGCCAGCAGCTCAATAGCGGGAGGGCCGGAGACCCAGTACTTC.